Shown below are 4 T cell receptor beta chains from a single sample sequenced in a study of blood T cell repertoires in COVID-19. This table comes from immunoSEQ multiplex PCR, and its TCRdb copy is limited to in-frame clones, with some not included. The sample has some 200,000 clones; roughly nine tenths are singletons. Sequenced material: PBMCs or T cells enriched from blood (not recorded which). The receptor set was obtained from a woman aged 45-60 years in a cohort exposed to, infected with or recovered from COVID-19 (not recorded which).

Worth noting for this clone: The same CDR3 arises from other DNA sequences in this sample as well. CDR3 sequence (DNA): TGTGCCAGCTCACCACCGGGGACAGGGGGGAATGAGCAGTTCTTC. It specifies CASSPPGTGGNEQFF. This chain links TRBV18 with TRBJ2-1; 11 nucleotides line up with TRBD1. CDR3 length: 15 residues. V lost 0 bases to trimming and J lost 7 bases; unmatched junction nucleotides: 2. Germline V gene data show CDR1 as KGHSH and CDR2 as LQKENI.

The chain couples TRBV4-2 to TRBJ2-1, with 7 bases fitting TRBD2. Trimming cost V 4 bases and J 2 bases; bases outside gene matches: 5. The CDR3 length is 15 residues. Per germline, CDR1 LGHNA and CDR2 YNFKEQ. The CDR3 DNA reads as TGTGCCAGCAGCCGAAGCGGGGTAACCTACAATGAGCAGTTCTTC. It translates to CASSRSGVTYNEQFF.

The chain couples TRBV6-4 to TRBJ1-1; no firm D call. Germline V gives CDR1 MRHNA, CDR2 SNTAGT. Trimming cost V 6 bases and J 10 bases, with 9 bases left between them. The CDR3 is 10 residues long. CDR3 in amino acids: CASRIVGAFF. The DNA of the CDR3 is TGTGCCAGCAGGATAGTTGGAGCTTTCTTT.

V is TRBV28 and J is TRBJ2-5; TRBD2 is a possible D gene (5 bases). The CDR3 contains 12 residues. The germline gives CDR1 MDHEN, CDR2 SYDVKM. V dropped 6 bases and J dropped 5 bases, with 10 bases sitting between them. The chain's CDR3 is CASRVPGETQYF. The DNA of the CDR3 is TGTGCCAGCAGGGTCCCGGGGGAGACCCAGTACTTC.